This T cell receptor beta chain was documented in a study of CD8 T cells in Susac syndrome. About 0.45 to 1 ug RNA was reverse transcribed with random hexamers. Across 54 Vbeta and 13 Jbeta, immunoSEQ multiplex PCR amplified TCR beta CDR3. Each CDR3 protein gets one entry after TCRdb re-called the immunoSEQ multiplex PCR reads with MiXCR. The repertoire consists of 71,000 or so distinct CDR3 sequences, with approximately 96% occurring once and the leading ten covering more than 0.09%. Germline assignment: CDR1 MNHEY and CDR2 SMNVEV (reference sequence). V lost 7 bases and J 7 bases, leaving 14 bases between the germline ends. This CDR3 region has 14 residues.

The genes are TRBV27 and TRBJ1-6; possibly TRBD1 for D (6 bases). This receptor was taken from a human donor with multiple sclerosis. The material sequenced was CD4+ T cells from PBMCs. CDR3 sequence reads: CASKSGARNSPLHF. The CDR3 DNA follows: TGTGCCAGCAAATCAGGGGCGAGGAATTCACCCCTCCACTTT.